Only a few counts were recorded for the clone carrying this T cell receptor (beta chain). The antigen is not known. This sample is drawn from a study of T-cell memory formation after mild COVID-19. Study results and caveats: Some clones that responded turned up in pre-infection memory, which suggests that cross-reactive memory joined in.

The CDR3 is made up of 14 amino acids. CDR1 and CDR2 from the germline V gene are SEHNR and FQNEAQ (reference sequence). With 3 bases removed from V and 9 bases from J, the gap between germline ends came to 12 bases. TCRdb used MiXCR to reprocess the 5' RACE reads, holding one entry per CDR3 protein. This repertoire shows roughly 150,000 distinct CDR3 sequences, 11% to 15% found once; its top ten account for less than 30%. V gene TRBV7-9 combines with J gene TRBJ1-6; D gene unclear. This receptor was identified in an adult woman who had mild COVID-19 (a few samples of this study predate the infection). Cell type and time point are not known. Sequencing input: PBMCs or a T cell subset sorted from them (not recorded which). The CDR3 reads CASSFLGSGSPLHF. CDR3 coding DNA: TGTGCCAGCAGCTTCTTGGGCAGCGGTTCACCCCTCCACTTT.